A few counts support the clone carrying this TCR beta chain. The antigen is undetermined. A junction boundary mismatches the germline segment, possibly from a read error. TCRdb re-analysed the reads in MiXCR, keeping a single row per CDR3 protein. The sample records 450,000 to 550,000 distinct CDR3 sequences, 16% being singletons. The CDR3 runs to 14 residues. CDR1 and CDR2 (germline): SGHVS, FQNEAQ. This sample is drawn from a study of T cell repertoires in cytomegalovirus infection. Whole-study findings and limits: The ex vivo response was dominated by HLA-C-restricted CMV-specific TCR beta clonotypes.

The chain links TRBV7-8 to TRBJ2-7; a possible D gene is TRBD1 (6 bases). This receptor was taken from a human donor in good health (CMV status not recorded). Some clones in this sample may be carry-over from other donors' samples. The sequencing input was CD8+ T cells from PBMCs. The CDR3 region has the DNA TGTTCCAGCAGCTGGGACACCCCTGGAGACGAGAAGTACTTC. Protein sequence: CSSSWDTPGDEKYF.